This T cell receptor beta chain was sequenced in a study of cytomegalovirus exposure and HLA in healthy donors. To note about this clone: Its antigen is currently unknown.

Although they were nominally healthy when sampled, donors likely had unrecorded immune exposures. Findings and caveats of the study: As a later analysis showed, several of the most significant clusters appeared to be linked to common viral pathogens.

The PCR had 60 Vbeta and 13 Jbeta primers. Profiling relied on immunoSEQ multiplex PCR, and the TCRdb table lists in-frame clones only, not all of them. The data show 150,000 to 200,000 clones, with about four fifths seen just once and about 0.1% held by the top ten. This CDR3 contains 13 residues. Trimming removed 4 bases from V and 3 bases from J, with 9 bases in between. CDR1 and CDR2 (germline): SGHRS, YFSETQ. The sequence was obtained from a boy between 2 and 15 years old in good health and CMV-seronegative. The sequenced sample consisted of PBMCs. This sequence joins TRBV5-1 and TRBJ2-3; the D gene is possibly TRBD1 (5 bases). CDR3 region: CASSGQGTDTQYF. The CDR3 nucleotides read TGCGCCAGCAGCGGTCAGGGAACAGATACGCAGTATTTT.